This is a list of T cell receptor beta chains from one sample in a study of beta chain features in type 1 diabetes. Sequencing used immunoSEQ multiplex PCR; TCRdb keeps in-frame clones, though not all of them. This table holds 300,000 to 400,000 clones, roughly 12% found once. Sequenced input: naive CD4+ T cells from blood. The receptors shown here come from a man aged 18 to 29 in good health. The CDR3 runs from the conserved cysteine through the conserved F or W. Each record gives: V gene, clone size, CDR3 protein. Size is omitted from some rows. Given values are once, few, many or a class for expanded clones.

v_call: TRBV5-4; clone_size: few; cdr3_aa: CASRGAGSYEQYF
v_call: TRBV30; clone_size: few; cdr3_aa: CAWSLASYEQYF
v_call: TRBV18; clone_size: NA; cdr3_aa: CASSTGTTYEQYF
v_call: TRBV28; clone_size: few; cdr3_aa: CASTLGQGWGNEQFF
v_call: TRBV2; clone_size: NA; cdr3_aa: CASSESNRGSYEQYF
v_call: TRBV7-7; clone_size: few; cdr3_aa: CASSRLAGGTQYF
v_call: TRBV9; clone_size: NA; cdr3_aa: CASSPRTSGTYEQYF
v_call: TRBV28; clone_size: few; cdr3_aa: CASSLGDRSTGELFF
v_call: TRBV5-6; clone_size: NA; cdr3_aa: CASRDWIGKGDTQYF
v_call: TRBV5-6; clone_size: NA; cdr3_aa: CASSLSGTDTQYF
v_call: TRBV19; clone_size: few; cdr3_aa: CASSIRRDGSPLHF
v_call: TRBV29-1; clone_size: few; cdr3_aa: CSANTGGLNTEAFF
v_call: TRBV7-3; clone_size: NA; cdr3_aa: CASSLGTSGYNEQFF
v_call: TRBV28; clone_size: few; cdr3_aa: CASSLLGGLYGYTF
v_call: TRBV7-9; clone_size: NA; cdr3_aa: CASSLATLAVNNEQFF
v_call: TRBV28; clone_size: few; cdr3_aa: CASSFQGPNTGELFF
v_call: TRBV7-2; clone_size: NA; cdr3_aa: CASSQETGKNIQYF
v_call: TRBV9; clone_size: few; cdr3_aa: CASSADRSTSGRTSLRWNEQFF
v_call: TRBV18; clone_size: NA; cdr3_aa: CASSLRQPRNQPQHF